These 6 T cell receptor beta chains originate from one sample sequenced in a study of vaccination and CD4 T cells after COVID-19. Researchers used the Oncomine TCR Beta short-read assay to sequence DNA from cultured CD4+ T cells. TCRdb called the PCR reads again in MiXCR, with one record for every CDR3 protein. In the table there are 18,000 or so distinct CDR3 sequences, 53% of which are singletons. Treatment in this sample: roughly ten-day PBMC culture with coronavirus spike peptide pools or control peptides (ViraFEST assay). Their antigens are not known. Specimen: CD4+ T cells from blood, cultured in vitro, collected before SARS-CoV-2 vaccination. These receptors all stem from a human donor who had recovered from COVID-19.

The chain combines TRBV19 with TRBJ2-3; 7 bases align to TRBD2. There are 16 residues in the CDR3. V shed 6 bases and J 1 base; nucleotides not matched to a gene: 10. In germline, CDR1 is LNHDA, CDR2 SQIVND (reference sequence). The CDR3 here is CASSRLGGSRTDTQYF. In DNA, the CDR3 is TGTGCCAGTAGCAGATTGGGGGGGAGCCGCACAGATACGCAGTATTTT.

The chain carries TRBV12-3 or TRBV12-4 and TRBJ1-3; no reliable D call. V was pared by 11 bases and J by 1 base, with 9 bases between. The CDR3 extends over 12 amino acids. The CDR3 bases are TGTGCCTCGGGAGGGTCTGGAAACACCATATATTTT. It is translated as CASGGSGNTIYF.

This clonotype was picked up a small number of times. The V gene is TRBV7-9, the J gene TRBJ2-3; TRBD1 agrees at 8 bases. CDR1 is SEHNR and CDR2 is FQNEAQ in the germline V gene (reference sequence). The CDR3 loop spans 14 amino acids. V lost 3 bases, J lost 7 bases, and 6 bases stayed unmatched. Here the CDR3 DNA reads TGTGCCAGCAGCTTTCAGGGGGCGGAAAATACGCAGTATTTT. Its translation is CASSFQGAENTQYF.

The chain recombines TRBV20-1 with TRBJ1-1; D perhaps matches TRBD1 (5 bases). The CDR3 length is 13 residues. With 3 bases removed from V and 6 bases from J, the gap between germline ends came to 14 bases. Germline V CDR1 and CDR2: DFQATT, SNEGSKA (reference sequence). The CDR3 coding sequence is TGCAGTGCTAGGGGAGGGGTGGGTTCTGAAGCTTTCTTT. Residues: CSARGGVGSEAFF.

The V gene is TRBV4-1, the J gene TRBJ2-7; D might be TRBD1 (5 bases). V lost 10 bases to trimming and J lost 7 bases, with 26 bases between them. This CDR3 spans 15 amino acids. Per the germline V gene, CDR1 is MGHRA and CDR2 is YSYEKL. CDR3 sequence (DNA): TGCGCCACCAGGGATGTAGGACGGAATCAGTGGGAGCAGTACTTC. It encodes CATRDVGRNQWEQYF.

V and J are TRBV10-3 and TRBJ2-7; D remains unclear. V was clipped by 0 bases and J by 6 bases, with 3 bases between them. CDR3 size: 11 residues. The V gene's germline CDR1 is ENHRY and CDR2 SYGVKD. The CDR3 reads CAISESSEQYF. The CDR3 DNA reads TGTGCCATCAGTGAGTCGAGCGAGCAGTACTTC.